This T cell receptor beta chain originates from a study of technical replicates of blood from a few donors. Libraries were prepared by immunoSEQ multiplex PCR; TCRdb keeps only in-frame clonotypes and omits some of them. The sample carries more than 90,000 clones, roughly 95% recorded once. There are 15 residues in the CDR3. Deletions cut 6 bases from V and 2 bases from J, with 17 bases between. CDR1 and CDR2 (germline): WNHNN, SYGVQD (reference sequence). The sequence derives from a human donor in good health. The chain is built from TRBV10-1 and TRBJ2-7, with D uncertain. The sequenced sample was T cells isolated from PBMCs. CDR3 DNA: TGCGCCAGCAGGCACCTCATAGACTTCCCCTACGAGCAGTACTTC. Its translation is CASRHLIDFPYEQYF.